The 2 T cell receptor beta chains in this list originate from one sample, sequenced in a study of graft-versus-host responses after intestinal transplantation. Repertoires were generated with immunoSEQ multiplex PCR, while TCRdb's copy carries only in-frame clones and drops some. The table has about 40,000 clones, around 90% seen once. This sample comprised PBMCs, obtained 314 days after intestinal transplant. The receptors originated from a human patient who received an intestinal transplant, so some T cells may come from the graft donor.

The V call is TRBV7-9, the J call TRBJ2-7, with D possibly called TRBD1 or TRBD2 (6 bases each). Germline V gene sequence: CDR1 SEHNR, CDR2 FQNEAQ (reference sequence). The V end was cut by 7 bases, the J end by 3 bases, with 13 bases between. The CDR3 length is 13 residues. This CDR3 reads CASTHGGSYEQYF. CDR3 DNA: TGTGCCAGCACCCACGGGGGCAGCTACGAGCAGTACTTC.

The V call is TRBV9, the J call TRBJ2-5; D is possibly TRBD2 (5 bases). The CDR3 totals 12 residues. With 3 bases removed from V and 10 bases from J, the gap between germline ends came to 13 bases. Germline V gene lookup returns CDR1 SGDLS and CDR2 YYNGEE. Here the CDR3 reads CASSGSPGDQYF. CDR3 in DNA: TGTGCCAGCAGCGGGAGCCCCGGGGACCAGTACTTC.